Described below is a single TCR beta chain sequence and its context. The junction departs from the called germline gene at one end, perhaps through a read error. Using its own MiXCR run on the 5' RACE reads, TCRdb lists one record per CDR3 protein. Among 120,000 or so distinct CDR3 sequences, roughly 10% were seen once, and the ten largest hold approximately 37%. The germline gives CDR1 SQVTM, CDR2 ANQGSEA. CDR3 length equals 15 residues. The entry originates in a study of T cells after yellow fever vaccination. J is TRBJ2-5 and V is TRBV29-1; 10 positions match TRBD1. The sample in question was CD8+ T cells sorted from PBMCs, obtained on the day of the yellow fever booster vaccination. The sequence came from a man younger than 35 who received the YFV17D yellow fever vaccine. CDR3 DNA sequence: TGCAGCGTTGAACGGGGACAGGGGAACCAGGAGACCCAGTACTTC. It is translated as CSVERGQGNQETQYF.